Each of the 12 T cell receptor beta chains below was sequenced from the same sample in a study of early stage breast cancer tumors. The assay was immunoSEQ multiplex PCR, and TCRdb's table has in-frame clones only and misses some. In the table there are about 72,000 clones, around 85% of which are singletons. Sample: blood. Receptors originate from a person in their 60s with breast cancer.

The chain uses TRBV9 and TRBJ2-1, with 7 bases identical to TRBD2. Germline CDR1 and CDR2: SGDLS and YYNGEE. The CDR3 has 19 amino acids. V lost 3 bases and J lost 6; bases outside the gene matches: 21. This CDR3 is CASSDPASWEGLRVNEQFF. In DNA form, the CDR3 reads TGTGCCAGCAGCGACCCAGCTAGTTGGGAGGGCCTTCGTGTCAATGAGCAGTTCTTC.

The chain links TRBV18 to TRBJ2-1, with D perhaps TRBD2 (5 bases). V was cut by 3 bases and J by 8 bases, with 11 bases left in between. This CDR3 has 13 amino acids. The germline gives CDR1 KGHSH, CDR2 LQKENI. This chain's CDR3 is CASSPSALDEQFF. Written as DNA, the CDR3 is TGTGCCAGCTCACCTAGCGCTCTGGATGAGCAGTTCTTC.

The genes are TRBV5-4 and TRBJ2-3, with a tentative D call TRBD2 (6 bases). Germline values: CDR1 SGHNT, CDR2 YYREEE (reference sequence). Trimming left V 5 bases short and J 6 bases short, with 16 bases between. This CDR3 region has 14 residues. CDR3 sequence (DNA): TGTGCCAGCAGGCTAGGAGGGGCCCGGGATACGCAGTATTTT. Translated: CASRLGGARDTQYF.

This clone was detected once. The gene calls are TRBV6-5 and TRBJ2-1, with D maybe TRBD1 (5 bases). Germline CDR1 MNHEY, CDR2 SVGAGI. Trimming took 5 bases from V and 8 from J, leaving 16 bases between them. The CDR3 totals 14 residues. DNA of the CDR3: TGTGCCAGCAGTGGGGCAGGGCGGCGCCATGAGCAGTTCTTC. It yields the protein CASSGAGRRHEQFF.

This rearrangement joins TRBV20-1 to TRBJ2-7, with no clear D. The V gene lost 5 bases and the J gene lost 7 bases, with 12 bases spanning the gap. The CDR3 is 11 amino acids. Per the germline V gene, CDR1 is DFQATT and CDR2 is SNEGSKA (reference sequence). CDR3 protein: CSAAVPEEQYF. DNA for the CDR3: TGCAGTGCTGCCGTTCCAGAAGAGCAGTACTTC.

The gene calls are TRBV7-2 and TRBJ1-5, with D tentatively TRBD1 (5 bases). V shed 4 bases and J shed 4 bases, with 14 bases lying between them. Germline CDR1 reads SGHTA; CDR2 reads FQGNSA. CDR3 length: 15 amino acids. The CDR3 DNA follows: TGTGCCAGCAGCTCCTCATGGGGGAGAAATCAGCCCCAGCATTTT. Its translation: CASSSSWGRNQPQHF.

The CDR3: CASSNSFSGSEQYF. The DNA of the CDR3 is TGTGCCAGCTCAAACTCATTTTCGGGCTCCGAGCAGTACTTC. The chain has TRBV28 and TRBJ2-7; no reliable D call. The CDR3 totals 14 residues. With 8 bases removed from V and 6 bases from J, the gap between germline ends came to 20 bases. From germline, CDR1 is MDHEN and CDR2 SYDVKM.

V is TRBV28 and J is TRBJ2-7; no reliable D call. This CDR3 region has 13 residues. Trimming removed 7 bases from V and 2 bases from J, with 12 bases in between. Per germline, CDR1 MDHEN and CDR2 SYDVKM. Here the CDR3 reads CASMFPGTYEQYF. The CDR3 nucleotides read TGTGCCAGCATGTTCCCAGGAACCTACGAGCAGTACTTC. Full variable domain (rest looked up from reference TRBV28 and TRBJ2-7): DVKVTQSSRYLVKRTGEKVFLECVQDMDHENMFWYRQDPGLGLRLIYFSYDVKMKEKGDIPEGYSVSREKKERFSLILESASTNQTSMYLCASMFPGTYEQYFGPGTRLTVT.

The V and J genes are TRBV27 and TRBJ2-1, with D perhaps matching TRBD2 (7 bases). V gave up 3 bases and J gave up 9 bases, with 15 bases separating them. Germline V lookup: CDR1 MNHEY, CDR2 SMNVEV (reference sequence). This CDR3 region has 14 residues. CDR3 DNA sequence: TGTGCCAGCAGTTTTGTGGGGGGGGCGACTGAGCAGTTCTTC. Translating it yields CASSFVGGATEQFF.

This clone has only a few counts. V and J are TRBV10-1 and TRBJ1-2; D unresolved. The CDR3 is 10 amino acids. V gave up 11 bases and J gave up 7 bases, with 11 bases separating them. CDR1 is WNHNN, CDR2 SYGVQD, per germline (reference sequence). The CDR3, as DNA: TGCGCCCCCTCCCGGGGTGGCTACACCTTC. This codes for CAPSRGGYTF.

The CDR3 region is CASSRSGPLSGANVLTF. CDR3 DNA: TGCGCCAGCAGCAGATCGGGACCGCTCTCTGGGGCCAACGTCCTGACTTTC. This chain joins TRBV4-1 and TRBJ2-6; perhaps D is TRBD1 or TRBD2 (5 bases each). The CDR3 has 17 residues. Germline values: CDR1 MGHRA, CDR2 YSYEKL. The V and J ends lost 5 bases and 0 bases respectively, with 14 bases between them.

This chain joins TRBV2 and TRBJ2-2; 7 bases are shared with TRBD1. Germline CDR1 and CDR2: SNHLY and FYNNEI. This CDR3 comprises 15 residues. Trimming cost V 5 bases and J 0 bases; bases outside gene matches: 3. CDR3 nucleotide sequence: TGTGCCAGCAGTCGGGACAGTCCGAACACCGGGGAGCTGTTTTTT. Its translation: CASSRDSPNTGELFF.